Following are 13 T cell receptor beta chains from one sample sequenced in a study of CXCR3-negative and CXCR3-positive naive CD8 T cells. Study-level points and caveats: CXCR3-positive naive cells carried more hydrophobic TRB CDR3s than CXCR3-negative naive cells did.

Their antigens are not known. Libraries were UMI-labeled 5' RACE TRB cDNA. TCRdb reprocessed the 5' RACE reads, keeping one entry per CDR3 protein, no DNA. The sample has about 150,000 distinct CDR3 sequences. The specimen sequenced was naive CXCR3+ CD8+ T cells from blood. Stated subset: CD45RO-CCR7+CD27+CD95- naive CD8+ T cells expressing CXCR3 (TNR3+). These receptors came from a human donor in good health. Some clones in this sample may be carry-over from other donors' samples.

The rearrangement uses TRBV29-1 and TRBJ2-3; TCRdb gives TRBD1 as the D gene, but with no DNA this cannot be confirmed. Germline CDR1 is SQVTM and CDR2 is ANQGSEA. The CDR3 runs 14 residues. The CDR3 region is CSVWGAASTDTQYF.

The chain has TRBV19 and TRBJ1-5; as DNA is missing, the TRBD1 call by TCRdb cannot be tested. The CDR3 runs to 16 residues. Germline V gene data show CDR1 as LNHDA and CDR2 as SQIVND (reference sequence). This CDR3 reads CASSILTGREDQPQHF.

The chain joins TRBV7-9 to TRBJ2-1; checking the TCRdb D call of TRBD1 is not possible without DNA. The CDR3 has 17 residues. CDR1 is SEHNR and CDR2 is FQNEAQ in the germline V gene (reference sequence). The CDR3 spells CASSLAGGQGAYNEQFF.

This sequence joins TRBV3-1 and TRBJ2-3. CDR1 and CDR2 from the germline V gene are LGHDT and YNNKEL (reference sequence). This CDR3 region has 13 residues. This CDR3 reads CASSQGIADTQYF.

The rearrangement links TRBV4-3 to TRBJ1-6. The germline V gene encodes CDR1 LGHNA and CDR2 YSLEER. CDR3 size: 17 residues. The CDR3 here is CASSQDRLGSFNSPLHF.

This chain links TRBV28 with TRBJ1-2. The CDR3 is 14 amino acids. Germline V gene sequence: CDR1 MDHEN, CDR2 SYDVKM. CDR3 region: CASSPVTYVYGYTF.

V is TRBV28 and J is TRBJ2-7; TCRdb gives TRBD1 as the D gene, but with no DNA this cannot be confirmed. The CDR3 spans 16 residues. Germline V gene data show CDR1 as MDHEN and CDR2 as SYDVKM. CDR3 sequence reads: CASTAYATGGNYEQYF.

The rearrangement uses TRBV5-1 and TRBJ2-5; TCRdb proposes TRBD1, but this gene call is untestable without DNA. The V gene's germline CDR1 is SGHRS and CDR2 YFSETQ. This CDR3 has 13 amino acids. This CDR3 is CASSERGDETQYF.

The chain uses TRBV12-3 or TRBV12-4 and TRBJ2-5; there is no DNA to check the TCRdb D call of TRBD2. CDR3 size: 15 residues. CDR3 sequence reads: CASSPLAGAGETQYF.

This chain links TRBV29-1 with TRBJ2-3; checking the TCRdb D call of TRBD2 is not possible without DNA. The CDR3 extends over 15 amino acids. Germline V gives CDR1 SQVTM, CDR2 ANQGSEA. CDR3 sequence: CSVSRLAGDADTQYF.

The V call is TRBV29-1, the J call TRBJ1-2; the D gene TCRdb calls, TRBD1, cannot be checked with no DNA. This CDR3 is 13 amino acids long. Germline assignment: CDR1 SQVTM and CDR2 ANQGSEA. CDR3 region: CSADRTTDYGYTF.

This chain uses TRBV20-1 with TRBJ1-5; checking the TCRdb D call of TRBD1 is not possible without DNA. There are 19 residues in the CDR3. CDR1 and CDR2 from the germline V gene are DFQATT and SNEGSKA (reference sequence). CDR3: CSAREQVASREVGWQPQHF.

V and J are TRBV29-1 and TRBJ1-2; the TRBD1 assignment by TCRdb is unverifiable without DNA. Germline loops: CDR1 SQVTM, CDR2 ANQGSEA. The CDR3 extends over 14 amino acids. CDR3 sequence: CSVEQGVFGYGYTF.